This T cell receptor beta chain was captured in a study of OX40 agonist ivuxolimab in advanced cancers. Across the whole study: It was ivuxolimab, an agonistic anti-OX40 (CD134) antibody, that patients were treated with. Patients got intravenous ivuxolimab at 0.01 to 10 mg/kg every 2 weeks.

Using immunoSEQ multiplex PCR, the repertoire was profiled, and TCRdb retains in-frame clones only, with some absent. The data show 65,000 to 95,000 clones, 92% seen once. With baseline, cycle 4 day 1, and cycle 7 day 1 as timepoints, blood was sampled. V dropped 7 bases and J dropped 5; count of bases not matched to a gene: 14. CDR3 length equals 14 residues. Germline CDR1 is GTSNPN and CDR2 is SVGIG (reference sequence). J is TRBJ2-7 and V is TRBV30; 7 nucleotides align to TRBD2. The source of this sequence is an adult with an advanced solid tumor such as melanoma, head and neck, liver or kidney cancer. This sample comprised CD4+ or CD8+ T cells sorted from blood, obtained in a trial of the OX40 agonist ivuxolimab. The DNA of the CDR3 is TGTGCCTTGGGGGAGGGAGTTGTAATCCACGAGCAGTACTTC. Translating it yields CALGEGVVIHEQYF.